This note documents a single TCR beta chain sequence. This clone is medium-sized (0.01 to 0.1%) in terms of sample share. Its recognized antigen is unknown. Base qualities are missing; no much larger clone stands one base away. Including cysteine and phenylalanine, the CDR3 has 15 amino acids. This entry keeps only the CDR3 DNA: 45 bases, framed from base 1. The germline V gene yields LGHNA for CDR1 and YSLEER for CDR2. The V end gives up 2 bases and the J end 3 bases, leaving 5 bases in the junction not matched to a gene. Collaborating institutions collected whole blood in K2EDTA tubes following their own protocols. Collaborator samples were shipped for TCRbeta analysis as frozen whole blood, isolated PBMCs, or DNA extracted from either sample type. This record belongs to a study of blood T cell repertoires in COVID-19 (TCRdb year 2020). For the wider study: Samples covering the acute and convalescent phases of COVID-19 were provided by collaborators in the United States, Italy and Spain. The material from the prospective study consisted of cDNA or gDNA derived from T cells, B-cell-depleted T cells, or PBMCs. Deeply sampled blood TCRbeta repertoires from subjects exposed to, actively infected with, or recovered from COVID-19 were included in the dataset. A freely available public database, intended as a resource for researchers studying the immune response to SARS-CoV-2, is where the repertoires were released. The samples were drawn from the first 160 participants of the ongoing ImmuneRACE study and from 1,200 or so subjects provided by 6 global collaborators. Sample metadata almost always included a de-identified subject ID, COVID-19 status, age in years and sex. Where available, HLA class I and class II types were obtained from metadata supplied by the sample provider rather than from assay-based typing.

The immunoSEQ Assay, a bias-controlled multiplex PCR, was used to amplify TCRbeta CDR3 regions from genomic DNA. Per the authors' processing: The number of nucleated cells in each sample was estimated from the amplification of reference gene primers within the assay. To quantify the absolute abundance of each unique TCRbeta CDR3 rearrangement, sequence reads were collapsed and filtered. Productive Simpson clonality was computed per sample as the square root of Simpson's diversity index over productive rearrangements. Drawn from immuneACCESS, this table holds only the in-frame rearrangements with V and J called that TCRdb kept. Clones are partly lost; checked studies trace under half to an unresolved V gene and leave the rest unexplained. V and J calls and clone size are given by that table; D and trimming were obtained from the DNA. The sample has over 50,000 clones on record, 86% of them singletons. The top ten clonotypes cover approximately 12% of the sample.

The paper's findings and limits, for the study overall: How much clinical and demographic metadata was included differed by source and by participant, and the metadata was provided uncurated.

The V and J genes are TRBV4-3 and TRBJ2-7; 9 bases in the middle match TRBD1. This receptor was identified in a man between 65 and 85 years old with active COVID-19. Material: peripheral blood. The DNA sequence follows: TGCGCCAGCAGCCAAAGGGACAGGGCTTACTACGAGCAGTACTTC. Its amino acids are CASSQRDRAYYEQYF.